The 29 T cell receptor beta chains listed next were all sequenced from one sample in a study of PD-1 blockade in classical Hodgkin lymphoma. Noted time point: cycle 4 day 1 (C4D1), after five to seven weeks of nivolumab. Autologous stem cell transplantation was followed by relapse in every patient, and brentuximab vedotin exposure varied. Profiling relied on immunoSEQ multiplex PCR, and the TCRdb table lists in-frame clones only, not all of them. The table shows about 21,000 clones, with 85% to 90% occurring only once. The sample was peripheral blood mononuclear cells (PBMCs), taken before the fourth cycle of nivolumab. The receptors derive from a human donor with classical Hodgkin lymphoma.

The chain has TRBV30 and TRBJ1-6; maybe TRBD1 (5 bases). CDR1 is GTSNPN, CDR2 SVGIG, per germline (reference sequence). The germline V and J ends were trimmed by 2 bases and 0 bases, with 14 bases remaining between them. CDR3 length equals 17 residues. The CDR3 region has the DNA TGTGCCTGGAGTCCTCGGGACGGTAGCTCCTATAATTCACCCCTCCACTTT. Its translation: CAWSPRDGSSYNSPLHF.

The chain combines TRBV30 with TRBJ2-2; D gene unclear. V dropped 0 bases and J dropped 6 bases, with 11 bases sitting between them. Germline assignment: CDR1 GTSNPN and CDR2 SVGIG (reference sequence). This CDR3 has 14 residues. The CDR3 DNA reads as TGTGCCTGGAGTGTTGTAGGTCGAGCCGGGGAGCTGTTTTTT. Translating gives CAWSVVGRAGELFF.

This clone was seen once. CDR3 sequence reads: CASSLVAGRPGYTF. The CDR3 DNA is TGCGCCAGCAGCTTGGTAGCTGGGCGGCCTGGCTACACCTTC. The chain employs TRBV5-1 and TRBJ1-2, with unresolved D. The germline gives CDR1 SGHRS, CDR2 YFSETQ. This CDR3 comprises 14 residues. V lost 0 bases to trimming and J lost 7 bases, with 13 bases between them.

This clone has a single count. The chain is built from TRBV9 and TRBJ1-3; the D gene is possibly TRBD1 (6 bases). V gave up 2 bases and J gave up 2 bases, with 14 bases separating them. The CDR3 spans 16 residues. CDR1 is SGDLS and CDR2 is YYNGEE in the germline V gene. CDR3 residues: CASSVEPGGTGNTIYF. The CDR3 region has the DNA TGTGCCAGCAGCGTCGAGCCGGGGGGCACTGGAAACACCATATATTTT.

The rearrangement uses TRBV5-1 and TRBJ2-5; TRBD1 agrees at 7 bases. V dropped 0 bases and J dropped 7; count of bases not matched to a gene: 6. CDR1 and CDR2 from the germline V gene are SGHRS and YFSETQ. The CDR3 is 14 amino acids. CDR3 nucleotides: TGCGCCAGCAGCTTGGAGGACAGACAGGGGACCCAGTACTTC. Amino acid sequence: CASSLEDRQGTQYF.

The rearrangement joins TRBV5-8 to TRBJ2-7; D is unclear. V gave up 0 bases and J gave up 0 bases, with 10 bases separating them. Germline values: CDR1 SGHTS, CDR2 YDEGEE. The CDR3 has 15 residues. The CDR3 sequence is CASSLGGVVSYEQYF. The DNA of the CDR3 is TGTGCCAGCAGCTTGGGAGGTGTCGTCTCCTACGAGCAGTACTTC.

The rearrangement links TRBV6-7 to TRBJ2-4, with a tentative D call TRBD2 (5 bases). TRBV6-7 is identified as an open reading frame with a role that is uncertain. The CDR3 is made up of 17 amino acids. V was pared by 2 bases and J by 0 bases, with 14 bases between. The CDR3 here is CASSYRPLRVAKNIQYF. The CDR3 coding sequence is TGTGCCAGCAGTTACCGCCCCTTGCGGGTAGCCAAAAACATTCAGTACTTC.

This chain connects TRBV2 to TRBJ2-1; 10 positions agree with TRBD2. In germline, CDR1 is SNHLY, CDR2 FYNNEI. The CDR3 is made up of 16 amino acids. V was pared by 2 bases and J by 2 bases, with 3 bases of the junction left unmatched. The CDR3 DNA is TGTGCCAGCAGTGAAATAGGACTAGCGGCCTACAATGAGCAGTTCTTC. Its translation is CASSEIGLAAYNEQFF. Complete variable domain (other parts from reference TRBV2 and TRBJ2-1): EPEVTQTPSHQVTQMGQEVILRCVPISNHLYFYWYRQILGQKVEFLVSFYNNEISEKSEIFDDQFSVERPDGSNFTLKIRSTKLEDSAMYFCASSEIGLAAYNEQFFGPGTRLTVL.

The chain recombines TRBV7-9 with TRBJ1-1; D call uncertain. There are 12 residues in the CDR3. Germline-derived CDR1 and CDR2 are SEHNR and FQNEAQ (reference sequence). V dropped 3 bases and J dropped 10 bases, with 12 bases sitting between them. The CDR3 DNA is TGTGCCAGCAGCTTCCACTCCCTGGGAGCTTTCTTT. Amino acid sequence: CASSFHSLGAFF.

The genes are TRBV6-1 and TRBJ1-2; the match to TRBD1 covers 7 bases. The CDR3 is 15 amino acids. Germline CDR1 MNHNS, CDR2 SASEGT. The ends lost 11 bases at V and 1 base at J; junction bases unmatched: 13. CDR3 amino acids: CAGGTEPFFNYGYTF. Here the CDR3 DNA reads TGTGCCGGTGGGACAGAACCTTTTTTTAACTATGGCTACACCTTC.

The genes are TRBV9 and TRBJ2-1; tentative D call: TRBD1 (6 bases). The CDR3 covers 14 residues. Deletions cut 4 bases from V and 10 bases from J, with 18 bases between. CDR1 and CDR2 from the germline V gene are SGDLS and YYNGEE. Here the CDR3 DNA reads TGTGCCAGCAGCCGACAGGCACTGGAGGTAGAGCAGTTCTTC. Its translation is CASSRQALEVEQFF.

The rearrangement uses TRBV9 and TRBJ1-4, with TRBD1 matching over 7 bases. The germline gives CDR1 SGDLS, CDR2 YYNGEE. V gave up 3 bases and J gave up 8 bases; unmatched junction bases: 4. The CDR3 spans 13 residues. DNA for the CDR3: TGTGCCAGCAGCGACCAGACAGGGGAAAAACTGTTTTTT. This codes for CASSDQTGEKLFF.

CDR3 sequence (DNA): TGTGCCAGCAACGATGGGGGGGGATTATATGGCTACACCTTC. This translates into CASNDGGGLYGYTF. The genes are TRBV6-1 and TRBJ1-2; D may be TRBD1 (5 bases). This CDR3 has 14 amino acids. CDR1 is MNHNS and CDR2 is SASEGT in the germline V gene. V gave up 7 bases and J gave up 5 bases, with 17 bases separating them.

The chain has TRBV19 and TRBJ2-3; a possible D gene is TRBD1 (7 bases). Trimming removed 6 bases from V and 4 bases from J, with 20 bases in between. The CDR3 covers 16 residues. The germline V gene has CDR1 LNHDA and CDR2 SQIVND (reference sequence). As DNA, the CDR3 is TGTGCCAGTAGCCGCTCAGGGGGGACCGCGGCAGATACGCAGTATTTT. Its protein product is CASSRSGGTAADTQYF.

CDR3: CASSIEDGNQPQHF. CDR3 DNA sequence: TGTGCCAGTAGTATTGAGGACGGCAATCAGCCCCAGCATTTT. V gene TRBV19 combines with J gene TRBJ1-5, with D uncertain. The CDR3 loop spans 14 amino acids. Trimming cost V 3 bases and J 2 bases, with 8 bases left between them. The germline gives CDR1 LNHDA, CDR2 SQIVND (reference sequence).

The V and J genes are TRBV6-1 and TRBJ2-7; weak D call: TRBD2 (5 bases). V lost 6 bases, J lost 5 bases, and 20 bases lay in between. The CDR3 sequence is 15 residues long. CDR1 and CDR2 (germline): MNHNS, SASEGT. In DNA, the CDR3 is TGTGCCAGCAGCCTTGAAGGACTGAGCCCCGACGAGCAGTACTTC. It codes for CASSLEGLSPDEQYF.

V and J are TRBV7-9 and TRBJ1-2, with D unclear. This CDR3 is built from 14 residues. Germline values: CDR1 SEHNR, CDR2 FQNEAQ (reference sequence). V dropped 3 bases and J dropped 4 bases, with 12 bases sitting between them. CDR3 loop: CASSFLGAAYGYTF. The CDR3, as DNA: TGTGCCAGCAGCTTCCTCGGAGCCGCCTATGGCTACACCTTC.

The chain employs TRBV2 and TRBJ1-5; possibly TRBD1 for D (6 bases). Germline CDR1 and CDR2: SNHLY and FYNNEI. V dropped 7 bases and J dropped 3 bases, with 16 bases sitting between them. The CDR3 consists of 15 residues. The CDR3 here is CASKEVWDNNQPQHF. The CDR3 nucleotides are TGTGCCAGCAAGGAGGTTTGGGACAACAATCAGCCCCAGCATTTT.

This clone was detected once. The V call is TRBV6-1, the J call TRBJ2-7, with D perhaps matching TRBD2 (5 bases). The ends were cut back, 7 bases at V and 2 bases at J, with 18 bases in the middle. This CDR3 spans 15 amino acids. Germline V gene lookup returns CDR1 MNHNS and CDR2 SASEGT. CDR3 in amino acids: CASNLSRGSPYEQYF. CDR3 DNA sequence: TGTGCCAGCAATCTGAGTCGAGGGAGTCCCTACGAGCAGTACTTC.

J is TRBJ1-1 and V is TRBV5-4; D is uncertain. The CDR3 extends over 14 amino acids. V lost 6 bases and J lost 1, with 13 bases in between. Germline V lookup: CDR1 SGHNT, CDR2 YYREEE (reference sequence). The CDR3 nucleotides are TGTGCCAGCACCGCCGGCAGGTCGAACACTGAAGCTTTCTTT. Translating it yields CASTAGRSNTEAFF.

Only a few counts were recorded for this clone. DNA of the CDR3: TGTGCCAGCAGCCCGACTAGCGGGGGTAATGAGCAGTTCTTC. Translation: CASSPTSGGNEQFF. The chain combines TRBV7-6 with TRBJ2-1, with 12 bases aligning to TRBD2. Germline lookup yields CDR1 SGHVS and CDR2 FNYEAQ. CDR3 length: 14 amino acids. V shed 5 bases, J shed 7 bases, and the junction held 3 bases outside the gene matches.

The rearrangement joins TRBV6-5 to TRBJ2-1; 9 nucleotides agree with TRBD2. The trim removed 5 bases at V and 8 bases at J, leaving 7 bases unmatched. The CDR3 sequence is 14 residues long. Looked up from germline, CDR1 is MNHEY and CDR2 is SVGAGI. In DNA form, the CDR3 reads TGTGCCAGCAGTCGCGGGGGGGCCAGGGATGAGCAGTTCTTC. Its translation is CASSRGGARDEQFF.

The V gene is TRBV13, the J gene TRBJ2-1; 12 positions match TRBD2. Looked up from germline, CDR1 is PRHDT and CDR2 is FYEKMQ (reference sequence). The CDR3 sequence is 16 residues long. J was trimmed by 3 bases and V by 5 bases; bases with no gene match: 5. CDR3 in DNA: TGTGCCAGCAGCCCCCAGACTAGCGGGAGCTACAATGAGCAGTTCTTC. Amino acid sequence: CASSPQTSGSYNEQFF.

V is TRBV7-9 and J is TRBJ1-5; no clear D gene. Germline assignment: CDR1 SEHNR and CDR2 FQNEAQ (reference sequence). Deletions cut 1 base from V and 6 bases from J, with 4 bases between. The CDR3 totals 12 residues. In DNA, the CDR3 is TGTGCCAGCAGCTTAGGGGGTCAGCCCCAGCATTTT. Translation gives CASSLGGQPQHF.

The chain recombines TRBV19 with TRBJ2-3; D may be TRBD1 (5 bases). CDR1 and CDR2 (germline): LNHDA, SQIVND (reference sequence). Trimming took 7 bases from V and 3 from J, leaving 14 bases between them. This CDR3 is 14 amino acids long. The CDR3, as DNA: TGTGCCAGTAAAATCATAGGGGAAACAGATACGCAGTATTTT. It codes for CASKIIGETDTQYF.

This sequence joins TRBV7-2 and TRBJ2-7, with D perhaps TRBD1 (5 bases). V lost 5 bases to trimming and J lost 4 bases, with 12 bases between them. Germline V gene sequence: CDR1 SGHTA, CDR2 FQGNSA. CDR3 length: 13 amino acids. The CDR3 DNA is TGTGCCAGCAGCCCTTACAGGTTTTACGAGCAGTACTTC. Protein product: CASSPYRFYEQYF.

The chain links TRBV6-1 to TRBJ1-2; D ambiguous. Germline CDR1 and CDR2: MNHNS and SASEGT. The V and J ends lost 1 base and 4 bases respectively, with 7 bases between them. The CDR3 consists of 13 residues. The CDR3 DNA follows: TGTGCCAGCAGTGAAGGTCCGGGCTATGGCTACACCTTC. Encoded protein: CASSEGPGYGYTF.

The chain links TRBV25-1 to TRBJ2-5, with 9 positions matching TRBD2. With 4 bases clipped from V and 5 bases from J, the junction kept 8 bases outside the gene matches. The CDR3 is made up of 15 amino acids. Germline CDR1 is MGHDK and CDR2 is SYGVNS. As DNA, the CDR3 is TGTGCCAGCAGTGCCGGCACTAGCGGGCTGGAGACCCAGTACTTC. Encoded protein: CASSAGTSGLETQYF.

The genes are TRBV18 and TRBJ2-1; D gene ambiguous. The CDR3 covers 13 residues. Trimming pared 3 bases from V and 5 bases from J, leaving 8 bases between. Germline V gene data show CDR1 as KGHSH and CDR2 as LQKENI. The CDR3 reads CASSPHSDNEQFF. The CDR3 DNA follows: TGTGCCAGCTCACCCCACAGCGACAATGAGCAGTTCTTC.